This is a list of T cell receptor beta chains from one sample in a study of naive and memory T cell subsets. TCRdb analysed the UMI-ligation and nested PCR reads with MiXCR anew, one entry per CDR3 protein. Here the sample spans tens of thousands of distinct CDR3 sequences, around 6% being singletons. Material: skin, obtained from a tuberculin skin test site. These receptors all stem from an adult in good health. Both conserved end residues are trimmed from each CDR3.

TRBV28,TRBJ2-7,ASSSNRLALPYEQY
TRBV19,TRBJ2-1,ASSDLGLAGAGEQF
TRBV4-2,TRBJ2-2,ASSQASPSITGELF
TRBV5-1,TRBJ2-1,ASSPRGERYSYNEQF
TRBV3-1,TRBJ1-2,ASSPRGGSRNYGYT
TRBV29-1,TRBJ1-1,SVLGGEGGRRAF
TRBV29-1,TRBJ2-7,SARLAGATEY
TRBV20-1,TRBJ2-2,SARGVGRRTGELF
TRBV7-2,TRBJ2-7,ASSLTADSYEQY
TRBV7-9,TRBJ2-1,ASSWGLAGAGRNEQF
TRBV12-3/TRBV12-4,TRBJ1-1,ASTRGDVSTEAF
TRBV28,TRBJ1-6,ASSFAGNSYNSPLH
TRBV7-8,TRBJ2-1,ASSFVDRDYHNEQF
TRBV2,TRBJ2-3,ASNPLAGVSDTQY
TRBV7-9,TRBJ2-1,ASSLGDYEQF
TRBV7-2,TRBJ1-6,ASSLRQGRSNSPLH
TRBV7-8,TRBJ2-3,ASSSSLSTDTQY
TRBV4-2,TRBJ1-5,ASSQDLPLAQH
TRBV20-1,TRBJ1-1,SARDLRGVF
TRBV19,TRBJ1-4,ATAGQGYEKLF
TRBV7-9,TRBJ2-1,ASSLRWREVHGSYNEQF
TRBV2,TRBJ2-7,ASSGDIAYEQY
TRBV6-2/TRBV6-3,TRBJ2-1,ASSYWGGPYNEQF
TRBV19,TRBJ1-2,ASSDLGNGYT
TRBV9,TRBJ2-3,ASSPRRSDTQY
TRBV6-5,TRBJ2-7,ASSYSGQGNYEQY
TRBV7-9,TRBJ1-2,ASSLERMNGYT
TRBV28,TRBJ2-1,ASRLPGLAGTWEQF
TRBV15,TRBJ1-3,ATSRSGSSGDFGNTIY
TRBV24-1,TRBJ1-5,ATSPGDSNQPQH
TRBV2,TRBJ2-6,ASGDSYSGANVLT
TRBV6-2/TRBV6-3,TRBJ2-1,ASSYPPRGHEQF
TRBV7-2,TRBJ2-7,ASSPGGQGSYEQY
TRBV6-6,TRBJ2-5,ASKQDSGETQY
TRBV7-2,TRBJ1-1,ASTPGVMNTEAF
TRBV9,TRBJ2-1,ASSPRESVWPYNEQF
TRBV12-3/TRBV12-4,TRBJ1-2,ASRRQGGFYGYT
TRBV7-2,TRBJ2-2,ASSLTGGRSGELF
TRBV6-2/TRBV6-3,TRBJ2-5,ASRLAGKSETQY
TRBV6-5,TRBJ2-1,ASSYHPSSYNEQF
TRBV7-3,TRBJ2-2,ASSPTSGRTRLMDTGELF
TRBV3-1,TRBJ2-1,ASSPPRTGAYNEQF
TRBV11-2,TRBJ2-2,ASSPVDSSVTGELF
TRBV20-1,TRBJ1-1,SARDLNRRIMNTEAF
TRBV7-9,TRBJ1-4,ASSLGVFRAGEKLF
TRBV29-1,TRBJ2-7,SVPGRRSYEQY
TRBV6-2/TRBV6-3,TRBJ1-1,ASRNHRDMVEAF
TRBV9,TRBJ1-6,ASSPGQGRNSPLH
TRBV9,TRBJ1-2,ASSVEGAANYGYT
TRBV10-3,TRBJ2-7,AISESRWDSYEQY
TRBV29-1,TRBJ2-1,SVELAGATQF
TRBV12-3/TRBV12-4,TRBJ2-7,ASRGPHHEQY
TRBV7-2,TRBJ2-5,ASSLVGLAQETQY
TRBV10-3,TRBJ2-5,AISESTSAETQY
TRBV12-3/TRBV12-4,TRBJ2-7,ASSPLPSREQY